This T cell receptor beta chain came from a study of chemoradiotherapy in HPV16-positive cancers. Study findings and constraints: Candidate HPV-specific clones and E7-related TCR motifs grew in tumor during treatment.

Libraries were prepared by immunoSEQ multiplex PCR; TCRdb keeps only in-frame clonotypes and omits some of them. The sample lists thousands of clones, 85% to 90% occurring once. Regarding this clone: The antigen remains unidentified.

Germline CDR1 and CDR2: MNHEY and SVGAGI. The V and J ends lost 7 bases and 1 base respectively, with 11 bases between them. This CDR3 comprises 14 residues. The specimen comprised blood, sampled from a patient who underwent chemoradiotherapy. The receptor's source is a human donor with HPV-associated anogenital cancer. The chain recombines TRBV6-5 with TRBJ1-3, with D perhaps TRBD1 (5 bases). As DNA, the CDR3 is TGTGCCAGCACCAAAAGGGGTTCTGGAAACACCATATATTTT. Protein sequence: CASTKRGSGNTIYF.